Detailed here is one TCR beta chain. Its antigen is unidentified. The authors reverse transcribed roughly 0.5 to 1 ug RNA with random hexamers. A multiplex approach, immunoSEQ multiplex PCR, amplified TCR beta CDR3 across 54 Vbeta and 13 Jbeta. TCRdb fed the immunoSEQ multiplex PCR reads into MiXCR, producing one record per CDR3 protein. The table lists around 80,000 distinct CDR3 sequences, approximately 94% of them singletons. The CDR3 length is 17 residues. V shed 4 bases, J shed 5 bases, and the junction held 14 bases outside the gene matches. CDR1 is MNHEY and CDR2 is SMNVEV in the germline V gene (reference sequence). TCR beta was sequenced from blood CD8+ and CD4+ T cells. Both CD4+ and CD8+ T cells were negatively isolated, and TEMRA cells underwent FACS enrichment. The data were taken from a study of CD8 T cells in Susac syndrome. Notes on the study in general: The number of individuals included in the study's TCR sequencing and HLA analysis was acknowledged as relatively small.

The gene calls are TRBV27 and TRBJ1-2; 9 bases line up with TRBD1. Sequenced material: CD8+ T cells from PBMCs. The sequence derives from a human donor in good health. In DNA form, the CDR3 reads TGTGCCAGCAGTTCGATAATCGGGACAGGGATTATTTATGGCTACACCTTC. Translated: CASSSIIGTGIIYGYTF.